This T cell receptor (beta chain) was recorded in a study of T cell repertoires in cytomegalovirus infection. Looking at the study overall: Peptides in the study included HLA-C-restricted and HLA-B-restricted CMV epitopes. In public TCR beta signatures, there were indications of both CMV infection and matching HLA type. Study results and limitations: HLA-C-restricted TCR beta clonotypes specific for CMV led the ex vivo response.

MiXCR, applied by TCRdb to the reads, yields one record per CDR3 protein. The sample comprises roughly 990,000 distinct CDR3 sequences, approximately 32% of which are singletons, and roughly 12% rests with the top ten. Trimming left V 6 bases short and J 3 bases short, with 17 bases between. CDR3 size: 15 residues. CDR1 and CDR2 (germline): SEHNR, FQNEAQ (reference sequence). This clonotype was counted at least ten times. Its antigen is still unknown. This sample comprised cultured CD8+ T cells from PBMCs, obtained from culture after CMV antigen stimulation. V and J are TRBV7-9 and TRBJ1-1; D unresolved. The TCR comes from a human donor in good health (CMV status not recorded). Some clones in this sample may be carry-over from other donors' samples. The CDR3 is CASSSMDGWHTEAFF. The DNA of the CDR3 is TGTGCCAGCAGTTCGATGGACGGGTGGCACACTGAAGCTTTCTTT.